The 2 T cell receptor beta chains in this list originate from one sample, sequenced in a study of shared clonotypes between healthy human individuals. The assay was immunoSEQ multiplex PCR, and TCRdb's table has in-frame clones only and misses some. The data contain about 2.4 million clones, more than 80% of them singletons. Specimen: naive CD4+ T cells sorted from blood. Subset given: CD45RA+ positively selected. The receptors were sampled from a man aged 18 to 30 in good health.

The V gene is TRBV7-2, the J gene TRBJ2-5; D uncertain. With 4 bases removed from V and 1 base from J, the gap between germline ends came to 16 bases. This CDR3 has 16 amino acids. Looked up from germline, CDR1 is SGHTA and CDR2 is FQGNSA. CDR3 residues: CASSSTYNQPQETQYF. The CDR3 coding sequence is TGTGCCAGCAGCTCGACCTACAACCAGCCCCAAGAGACCCAGTACTTC.

The chain recombines TRBV19 with TRBJ1-1; D is uncertain. The germline gives CDR1 LNHDA, CDR2 SQIVND (reference sequence). The CDR3 extends over 14 amino acids. V was trimmed by 5 bases and J by 8 bases, leaving 18 bases between them. The CDR3 region has the DNA TGTGCCAGTAGTCAAGCCGGCTTGGGGATAGAAGCTTTCTTT. This encodes CASSQAGLGIEAFF.